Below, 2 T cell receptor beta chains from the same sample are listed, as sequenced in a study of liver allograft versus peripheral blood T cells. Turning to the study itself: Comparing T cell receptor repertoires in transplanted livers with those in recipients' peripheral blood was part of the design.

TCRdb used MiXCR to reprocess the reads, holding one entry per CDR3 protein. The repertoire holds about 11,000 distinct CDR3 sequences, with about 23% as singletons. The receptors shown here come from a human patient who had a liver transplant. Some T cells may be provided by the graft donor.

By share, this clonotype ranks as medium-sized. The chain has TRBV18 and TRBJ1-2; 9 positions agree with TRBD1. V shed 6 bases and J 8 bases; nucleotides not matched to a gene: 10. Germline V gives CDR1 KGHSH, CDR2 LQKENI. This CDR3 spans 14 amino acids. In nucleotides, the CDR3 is TGTGCCAGCTCGGCAGACAGGGGGGAAAGAGGCTACACCTTC. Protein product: CASSADRGERGYTF.

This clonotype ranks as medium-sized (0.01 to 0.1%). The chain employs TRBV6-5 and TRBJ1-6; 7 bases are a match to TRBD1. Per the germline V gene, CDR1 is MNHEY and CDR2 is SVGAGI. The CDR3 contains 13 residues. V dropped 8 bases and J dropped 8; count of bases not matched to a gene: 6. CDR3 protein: CASRWQGDSPLHF. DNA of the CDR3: TGTGCCAGCCGGTGGCAGGGGGATTCACCCCTCCACTTT.